The rows below give T cell receptor beta chains drawn from one sample of a study of Graves' ophthalmopathy and Graves' hyperthyroidism. TCRdb passed the multiplex PCR reads through MiXCR, listing each CDR3 protein once. This sample has around 670,000 distinct CDR3 sequences, with 40% found just once. Sequenced material: peripheral blood. The receptors stem from an adult man with Graves' ophthalmopathy. Both conserved end residues are part of each CDR3. The order of the fields is D gene, V gene, J gene, clone size, CDR3 DNA, CDR3 protein. The D gene is left open where the match is weak. Size tells how often a clone was seen (once, few, many) or the class of an expanded clone, and some rows leave it out.

>NA|TRBV29-1|TRBJ2-7|few
TGCAGCGTTGAAAGATCGAGTGGCAGAAGCTACGAGCAGTACTTC
CSVERSSGRSYEQYF
>TRBD1|TRBV20-1|TRBJ1-4|NA
TGCAGTGCTAGAGAATCGACAGGGGACGTTGAAAAACTGTTTTTT
CSARESTGDVEKLFF
>NA|TRBV29-1|TRBJ1-2|NA
TGCAGCGTTTTGACAGGAGGGAACACCTTC
CSVLTGGNTF
>TRBD2|TRBV7-8|TRBJ2-7|many
TGTGCCAGCAGCTCTCCTACCCTCGGTAGCGGGGGGGCGTGGGAGCAGTACTTC
CASSSPTLGSGGAWEQYF
>NA|TRBV7-2|TRBJ2-2|once
TGTGCCAGCAGATTAGGAAGGGGTCGGAACACCGGGGAGCTGTTTTTT
CASRLGRGRNTGELFF
>NA|TRBV20-1|TRBJ2-7|many
TGCAGTGCGGCGGACAACTCCTACGAGCAGTACTTC
CSAADNSYEQYF
>TRBD1|TRBV20-1|TRBJ1-2|NA
TGCAGTGCATCGGACAGGGGAGGCTATGGCTACACCTTC
CSASDRGGYGYTF
>NA|TRBV20-1|TRBJ1-5|many
TGCAGTGCTAGAGAGCAGGGCCGAACTCAGCCCCAGCATTTT
CSAREQGRTQPQHF
>TRBD1|TRBV19|TRBJ2-6|NA
TGTGCCAGTCGGACAGGGGGCGTTGGTGGGGCCAACGTCCTGACTTTC
CASRTGGVGGANVLTF
>TRBD1|TRBV7-3|TRBJ1-2|few
TGTGCCAGCAGCCCAGGGGGCCTTAACTATGGCTACACCTTC
CASSPGGLNYGYTF
>NA|TRBV24-1|TRBJ2-3|NA
TGTGCCACCAACTCTGGGGTCACAGATACGCAGTATTTT
CATNSGVTDTQYF
>NA|TRBV2|TRBJ2-2|once
TGTGCCAGCAGTACCCCCAGGGGAAACACCGGGGAGCTGTTTTTT
CASSTPRGNTGELFF
>NA|TRBV11-2|TRBJ1-3|NA
TGTGCCAGCAGTGTAGAGAAGCGGACGAGCTCTGGAAACACCATATATTTT
CASSVEKRTSSGNTIYF
>TRBD1|TRBV7-3|TRBJ2-5|NA
TGTGCCAGCAGTGGGACAGGGGCGAAAGAGACCCAGTACTTC
CASSGTGAKETQYF
>NA|TRBV15|TRBJ1-2|NA
TGTCCCACCGGGACATCTGGCTACACCTTC
CPTGTSGYTF
>NA|TRBV9|TRBJ1-2|NA
TGTGCCAGCAGCCCGACCACAGGGTCTGGCTACACCTTC
CASSPTTGSGYTF
>NA|TRBV25-1|TRBJ1-2|NA
TGTGCCAGCAGTGACAGCGTCGTCGGGTATGGCTACACCTTC
CASSDSVVGYGYTF
>TRBD1|TRBV9|TRBJ2-7|few
TGTGCCAGCAGCCCCCCCTCCGGGACAGGGAACGACGAGCAGTACTTC
CASSPPSGTGNDEQYF
>NA|TRBV4-3|TRBJ2-2|NA
TGCGCCAGCAGCCAAGATAGCCCGTTTGGGGCGAACACCGGGGAGCTGTTTTTT
CASSQDSPFGANTGELFF
>TRBD1|TRBV5-6|TRBJ2-7|NA
TGTGCCAGCAGCCGGACAGGGGAGGTTGGGGGTGAGCAGTACTTC
CASSRTGEVGGEQYF
>NA|TRBV29-1|TRBJ1-1|NA
TGCAGCTTAACTCCTCGGAACACTGAAGCTTTCTTT
CSLTPRNTEAFF
>NA|TRBV10-3|TRBJ1-1|NA
TGTGCCATCAGCGATACAGCGGGCACGGGGACTGAAGCTTTCTTT
CAISDTAGTGTEAFF
>TRBD1|TRBV2|TRBJ2-7|few
TGTGCCAGCAGTCCGGGACAGGTAGCCTACGAGCAGTACTTC
CASSPGQVAYEQYF
>NA|TRBV25-1|TRBJ2-2|NA
TGTGCCAGCAGCCACCTGAGGAACACCGGGGAGCTGTTTTTT
CASSHLRNTGELFF
>NA|TRBV20-1|TRBJ2-6|few
TGCAGTGCTAGAGCTGGCAGGCTCACCTCTGGGGCCAACGTCCTGACTTTC
CSARAGRLTSGANVLTF
>TRBD1|TRBV10-3|TRBJ1-5|many
TGTGCCATCAGCTACGGGACAGGGGGCAATCAGCCCCAGCATTTT
CAISYGTGGNQPQHF
>NA|TRBV25-1|TRBJ2-2|once
TGTGCCAGCTCACCAACGCGGAGGGACGGGGAGCTGTTTTTT
CASSPTRRDGELFF
>NA|TRBV7-9|TRBJ2-6|many
TGTGCCAGCAGCCCGACTGGGGCCAACGTCCTGACTTTC
CASSPTGANVLTF
>TRBD1|TRBV7-2|TRBJ2-7|NA
TGTGCCAGCGGACAGGCTCCCTCCGAGCAGTACTTC
CASGQAPSEQYF
>TRBD1|TRBV6-5|TRBJ1-1|once
TGTGCCAGCAGTCGACAGGGGACCCCTGAAGCTTTCTTT
CASSRQGTPEAFF
>NA|TRBV7-2|TRBJ1-4|many
TGTGCCAGCAGCATCGATACGGGACGGAAGAATGAAAAACTGTTTTTT
CASSIDTGRKNEKLFF
>NA|TRBV9|TRBJ2-2|many
TGTGCCAGCAGCGAATCCGGGACACCCAACACCGGGGAGCTGTTTTTT
CASSESGTPNTGELFF
>TRBD1|TRBV24-1|TRBJ2-5|many
TGTGCCACCAGTGATTCGCAGGGGGCGGAGGAGACCCAGTACTTC
CATSDSQGAEETQYF
>NA|TRBV7-9|TRBJ1-5|NA
TGTGCCAGCAGCTCCCGGGACGGCCCCCAGCATTTT
CASSSRDGPQHF
>NA|TRBV7-9|TRBJ2-5|NA
TGTGCCAGCAGCTTAACTGCAGAGACCCAGTACTTC
CASSLTAETQYF
>TRBD1|TRBV29-1|TRBJ2-7|NA
TGCAGCGTTGAGACGGAGACAGGGGAATCCTACGAGCAGTACTTC
CSVETETGESYEQYF
>TRBD1|TRBV20-1|TRBJ2-5|once
TGCAGTGCTAGAGATTTGGCAGGGGGCACTCAGCCCCAGTACTTC
CSARDLAGGTQPQYF
>TRBD2|TRBV24-1|TRBJ2-2|NA
TGTGCCACCAGGCCGGGAGGTCTACTGAACACCGGGGAGCTGTTTTTT
CATRPGGLLNTGELFF
>NA|TRBV4-3|TRBJ1-6|NA
TGCGCCAGCAGCCAAGGGGGGGCGCGTTCACCCCTCCACTTT
CASSQGGARSPLHF
>NA|TRBV20-1|TRBJ2-5|NA
TGCAGTGCTAGAGCTGAGGGCCAAGAGACACGGTACTTC
CSARAEGQETRYF
>TRBD1|TRBV6-6|TRBJ2-5|NA
TGTGCCAGCAGTACAGGGGAAGAGACCCAGTACTTC
CASSTGEETQYF
>NA|TRBV15|TRBJ2-6|many
TGTGCCACCAGCAGGGCGTTAAGTGGTTCTGGGGCCAACGTCCTGACTTTC
CATSRALSGSGANVLTF
>TRBD1|TRBV6-6|TRBJ1-5|NA
TGTGCCAGCAGTCACGGCGGGACAGGGTGGGATCAGCCCCAGCATTTT
CASSHGGTGWDQPQHF
>NA|TRBV29-1|TRBJ1-5|NA
TGCAGCTTAGATCGGAGGCATCAGCCCCAGCATTTT
CSLDRRHQPQHF
>TRBD1|TRBV9|TRBJ1-2|many
TGTGCCAGCAGCCCGCGGACAGGGGACTATGGCTACACCTTC
CASSPRTGDYGYTF
>NA|TRBV29-1|TRBJ1-2|many
TGCAGCGTTGAAGATGGGTGGGTGGATGGCTACACCTTC
CSVEDGWVDGYTF
>NA|TRBV7-2|TRBJ1-3|many
TGTGCCAGCAGCCAACGGACGGCGAGCTCTGGAAACACCATATATTTT
CASSQRTASSGNTIYF
>NA|TRBV7-9|TRBJ1-1|few
TGTGCCAGCAGTTATTCCTTACCCCTGAACACTGAAGCTTTCTTT
CASSYSLPLNTEAFF
>NA|TRBV15|TRBJ2-1|few
TGTGCCACCAGCAGAGTGGGGTACGGGTACAATGAGCAGTTCTTC
CATSRVGYGYNEQFF
>NA|TRBV9|TRBJ2-7|many
TGTGCCAGCAGCCCGCGGCCTGGGGAGCAGTACTTC
CASSPRPGEQYF
>TRBD1|TRBV2|TRBJ2-7|NA
TGTGCCAGCAGTTGGACAGACAGGGGCTACGAGCAGTACTTC
CASSWTDRGYEQYF
>TRBD1|TRBV15|TRBJ1-2|NA
TGTGCCACCAGCAGAGGGGATACCAGTGCTAGGGCAGGGGGTGGCTACACCTTC
CATSRGDTSARAGGGYTF